The T cell receptor beta chain under discussion was sequenced for a study of Ad26.COV2.S vaccination and SARS-CoV-2 variants. Overall study results and limits: Placebo recipients showed lower spike-specific TCR breadth than vaccinees. Reports say spike-specific CD8+ and CD4+ T cell responses covered substantial breadth after vaccination.

Sequenced by immunoSEQ multiplex PCR; TCRdb stores in-frame clones only, minus some. The profile shows about 400,000 clones, approximately 89% of them singletons. V was pared by 4 bases and J by 1 base, with 8 bases of the junction left unmatched. This CDR3 comprises 16 residues. Germline CDR1 reads SGDLS; CDR2 reads YYNGEE. With regard to this clone: As yet, its antigen is unknown.

The sample's treatment: around 19 received Ad26.COV2.S at low or high dose, single or two shots; five or six received placebo; per-sample allocation not given. Collection of the samples took place on day 63 after the first injection of vaccine or placebo. The chain links TRBV9 to TRBJ2-3; 8 bases map to TRBD1. Here the sequenced sample was peripheral blood, taken in a trial of Ad26.COV2.S vaccine versus placebo. The receptor's source is a person aged 18-60 years who received the Ad26.COV2.S COVID-19 vaccine or a placebo. CDR3 sequence: CASSSRTGIGTDTQYF. The CDR3 DNA reads TGTGCCAGCAGCTCACGGACAGGGATCGGCACAGATACGCAGTATTTT.